These T cell receptor beta chains were read from a single sample in a study of technical replicates of blood from several donors. Clones were sequenced by immunoSEQ multiplex PCR, and TCRdb holds only the in-frame ones, with some missing. The sample shows around 85,000 clones, roughly 94% of them seen only once. Material for sequencing was T cells isolated from PBMCs. The receptors come from a human donor in good health. Both conserved end residues are part of each CDR3. A D gene is named only where the DNA matches it firmly. Where a row states a size, it is once, few, many or the class of an expanded clone; other rows omit it.

d_gene,j_gene,v_gene,abundance,CDR3aa,CDR3nt
-,TRBJ1-5,TRBV7-9,-,CASSSSDTLHF,TGTGCCAGCAGCTCTTCGGACACCCTTCATTTT
-,TRBJ2-1,TRBV20-1,-,CSAEEREQFF,TGCAGTGCGGAGGAACGTGAGCAGTTCTTC
TRBD1,TRBJ1-1,TRBV6-5,once,CASSYDRGGTEAFF,TGTGCCAGCAGTTACGACAGGGGGGGGACTGAAGCTTTCTTT
-,TRBJ1-5,TRBV10-1,-,CASSPKYAHGGGGQPQHF,TGCGCCAGCAGCCCAAAATACGCCCATGGGGGGGGAGGGCAGCCCCAGCATTTT
TRBD1,TRBJ1-2,TRBV5-6,-,CASSLTKPGQDTF,TGTGCCAGCAGCTTGACCAAGCCGGGACAGGACACCTTC
-,TRBJ1-5,TRBV30,-,CATSGQGSQPQHF,TGTGCCACCTCCGGGCAGGGAAGCCAGCCCCAGCATTTT
TRBD2,TRBJ2-5,TRBV27,-,CASSLQRGGEETQYF,TGTGCCAGCAGCCTCCAGCGGGGGGGAGAAGAGACCCAGTACTTC
TRBD1,TRBJ1-5,TRBV30,-,CAWSVLQGGQPQHF,TGTGCCTGGAGTGTACTTCAGGGGGGTCAGCCCCAGCATTTT
TRBD2,TRBJ2-1,TRBV10-3,once,CAASGSGDNEQFF,TGTGCCGCTAGCGGGAGTGGGGACAATGAGCAGTTCTTC
-,TRBJ2-5,TRBV7-3,-,CASSLKGGPGDGTQYF,TGTGCCAGCAGCTTAAAGGGGGGGCCCGGAGACGGGACCCAGTACTTC
-,TRBJ2-5,TRBV7-6,-,CASSLKAGPETQYF,TGTGCCAGCAGCTTGAAGGCGGGTCCAGAGACCCAGTACTTC
-,TRBJ1-3,TRBV4-1,-,CASSQGIVSGNTIYF,TGCGCCAGCAGCCAAGGCATAGTCTCTGGAAACACCATATATTTT
TRBD2,TRBJ2-3,TRBV7-9,-,CASSRIPGLAGYSDTQYF,TGTGCCAGCAGCCGAATTCCGGGACTAGCGGGTTATTCAGATACGCAGTATTTT
TRBD2,TRBJ2-5,TRBV2,-,CASGLAGLQETQYF,TGTGCCAGCGGGTTAGCGGGGCTTCAAGAGACCCAGTACTTC
-,TRBJ2-5,TRBV9,-,CASSEGETQYF,TGTGCCAGCAGCGAGGGGGAGACCCAGTACTTC
-,TRBJ2-3,TRBV7-3,-,CASSLTYTDTQYF,TGTGCCAGCAGCCTAACCTACACAGATACGCAGTATTTT
-,TRBJ2-7,TRBV19,-,CASSIAGKAYEQYF,TGTGCCAGTAGTATCGCGGGGAAGGCCTACGAGCAGTACTTC
TRBD1,TRBJ2-7,TRBV6-5,-,CASSYLPGTVPYEQYF,TGTGCCAGCAGTTACCTTCCCGGGACAGTACCCTACGAGCAGTACTTC
-,TRBJ2-2,TRBV4-1,-,CASSQEGGRDTGELFF,TGCGCCAGCAGCCAGGAGGGGGGGCGTGACACCGGGGAGCTGTTTTTT
TRBD2,TRBJ2-1,TRBV27,-,CASSPGTSGGNEQFF,TGTGCCAGCAGTCCGGGGACTAGCGGTGGCAATGAGCAGTTCTTC
TRBD1,TRBJ1-2,TRBV6-5,-,CASRRQGTNYGYTF,TGTGCCAGCAGGAGACAGGGGACCAACTATGGCTACACCTTC
-,TRBJ1-2,TRBV19,-,CASSIASYGYTF,TGTGCCAGTAGTATTGCCAGCTATGGCTACACCTTC
TRBD1,TRBJ2-7,TRBV7-9,-,CASSFPPGTGYSYEQYF,TGTGCCAGCAGCTTTCCCCCCGGGACAGGTTACTCCTACGAGCAGTACTTC
TRBD1,TRBJ2-3,TRBV7-6,-,CASSFSSGTGSTDTQYF,TGTGCCAGCAGCTTTTCTTCCGGGACAGGTAGCACAGATACGCAGTATTTT
-,TRBJ1-5,TRBV15,-,CATSREIGNPQPQHF,TGTGCCACCAGCAGAGAAATCGGGAATCCTCAGCCCCAGCATTTT
TRBD1,TRBJ1-1,TRBV28,-,CASVARGQNTEAFF,TGTGCCAGTGTGGCGAGGGGGCAGAACACTGAAGCTTTCTTT
-,TRBJ1-4,TRBV4-1,once,CASSLTVGGEKLFF,TGCGCCAGCAGCCTAACAGTGGGTGGAGAAAAACTGTTTTTT
TRBD1,TRBJ1-2,TRBV5-1,-,CASSSPDRASYGYTF,TGCGCCAGCAGCTCCCCCGACAGGGCCTCCTATGGCTACACCTTC
TRBD1,TRBJ2-7,TRBV27,-,CASSLFGQGYEQYF,TGTGCCAGCAGTTTATTCGGACAGGGATACGAGCAGTACTTC
-,TRBJ2-3,TRBV6-1,-,CASSEPMASRADTQYF,TGTGCCAGCAGTGAACCAATGGCCTCCCGGGCAGATACGCAGTATTTT
TRBD2,TRBJ2-1,TRBV5-1,-,CASSLGLAIEQFF,TGCGCCAGCAGCTTAGGACTAGCTATTGAGCAGTTCTTC
TRBD1,TRBJ2-7,TRBV11-2,once,CASSLSRGRDEQYF,TGTGCCAGCAGCCTGAGCAGGGGGCGCGATGAGCAGTACTTC
-,TRBJ1-4,TRBV27,once,CASSSPATNEKLFF,TGTGCCAGCAGTTCCCCCGCAACTAATGAAAAACTGTTTTTT
-,TRBJ1-1,TRBV5-1,once,CASSFSYDRLRETEAFF,TGCGCCAGCAGCTTCTCGTATGACAGACTTAGAGAGACTGAAGCTTTCTTT
-,TRBJ2-1,TRBV28,once,CASRLYRADYNEQFF,TGTGCCAGCAGACTTTACAGGGCGGACTACAATGAGCAGTTCTTC
-,TRBJ2-5,TRBV28,once,CASSFPGGVGETQYF,TGTGCCAGCAGTTTCCCGGGGGGCGTGGGAGAGACCCAGTACTTC
-,TRBJ1-1,TRBV5-1,few,CASSLGAPISRNTEAFF,TGCGCCAGCAGCTTGGGGGCACCTATCAGCCGGAACACTGAAGCTTTCTTT
-,TRBJ1-3,TRBV6-1,few,CAGGAASRFGNTIYF,TGTGCCGGCGGGGCGGCCTCCCGGTTTGGAAACACCATATATTTT
TRBD1,TRBJ1-2,TRBV19,once,CASSGTGMVGYTF,TGTGCCAGCTCCGGGACAGGGATGGTCGGCTACACCTTC
-,TRBJ1-3,TRBV14,-,CASSSRQESSGNTIYF,TGTGCCAGCAGCTCACGACAGGAGAGCTCTGGAAACACCATATATTTT
-,TRBJ1-2,TRBV7-2,-,CASSLTDIYGYTF,TGTGCCAGCAGCTTGACAGATATCTATGGCTACACCTTC
-,TRBJ2-7,TRBV28,-,CASSLAAEVTYEQYF,TGTGCCAGCAGCCTTGCGGCGGAGGTTACCTACGAGCAGTACTTC